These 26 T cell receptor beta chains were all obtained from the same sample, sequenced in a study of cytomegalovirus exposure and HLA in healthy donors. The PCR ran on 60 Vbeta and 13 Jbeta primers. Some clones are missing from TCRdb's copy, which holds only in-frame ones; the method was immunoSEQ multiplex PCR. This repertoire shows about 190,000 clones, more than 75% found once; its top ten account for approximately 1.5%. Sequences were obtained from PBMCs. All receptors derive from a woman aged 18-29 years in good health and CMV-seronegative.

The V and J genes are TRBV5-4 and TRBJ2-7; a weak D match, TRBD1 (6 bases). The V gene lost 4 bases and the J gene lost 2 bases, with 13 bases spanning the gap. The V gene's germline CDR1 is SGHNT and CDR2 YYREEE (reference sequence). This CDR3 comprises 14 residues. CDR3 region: CASSPQGSPYEQYF. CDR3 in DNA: TGTGCCAGCAGCCCGCAGGGGTCCCCCTACGAGCAGTACTTC. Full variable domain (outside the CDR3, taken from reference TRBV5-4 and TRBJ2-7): ETGVTQSPTHLIKTRGQQVTLRCSSQSGHNTVSWYQQALGQGPQFIFQYYREEENGRGNFPPRFSGLQFPNYSSELNVNALELDDSALYLCASSPQGSPYEQYFGPGTRLTVT.

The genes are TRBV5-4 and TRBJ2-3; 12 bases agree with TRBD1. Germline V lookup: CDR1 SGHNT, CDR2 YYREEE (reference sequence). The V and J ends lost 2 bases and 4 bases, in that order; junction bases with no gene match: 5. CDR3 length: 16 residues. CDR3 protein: CASSFGTGGGADTQYF. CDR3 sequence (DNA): TGTGCCAGCAGCTTTGGGACAGGGGGCGGCGCAGATACGCAGTATTTT.

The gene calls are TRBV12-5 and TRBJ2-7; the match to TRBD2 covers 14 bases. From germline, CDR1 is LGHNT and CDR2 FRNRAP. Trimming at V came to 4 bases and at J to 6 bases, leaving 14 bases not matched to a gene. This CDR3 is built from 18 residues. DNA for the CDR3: TGTGCTAGTGGTTCGGGGACTAGCGGGAGCATCGAAGGGCTCGAGCAGTACTTC. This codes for CASGSGTSGSIEGLEQYF.

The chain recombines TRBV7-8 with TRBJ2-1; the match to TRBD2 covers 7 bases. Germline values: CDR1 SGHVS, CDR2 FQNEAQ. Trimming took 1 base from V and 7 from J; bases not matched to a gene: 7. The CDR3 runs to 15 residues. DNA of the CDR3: TGTGCCAGCAGCTTAGGCTTAGGGGAGGGTAATGAGCAGTTCTTC. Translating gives CASSLGLGEGNEQFF.

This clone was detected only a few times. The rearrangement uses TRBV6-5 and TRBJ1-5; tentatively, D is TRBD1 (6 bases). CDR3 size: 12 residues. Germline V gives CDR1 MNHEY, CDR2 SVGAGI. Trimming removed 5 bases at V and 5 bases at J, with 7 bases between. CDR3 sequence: CASSTGYQPQHF. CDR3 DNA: TGTGCCAGCAGTACAGGGTATCAGCCCCAGCATTTT.

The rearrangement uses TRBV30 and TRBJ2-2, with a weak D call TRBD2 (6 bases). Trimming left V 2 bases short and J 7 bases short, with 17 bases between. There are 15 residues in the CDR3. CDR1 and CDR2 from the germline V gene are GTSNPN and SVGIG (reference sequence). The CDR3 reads CAWSPLGGIGGELFF. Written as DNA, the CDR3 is TGTGCCTGGAGTCCCCTTGGGGGGATAGGCGGGGAGCTGTTTTTT. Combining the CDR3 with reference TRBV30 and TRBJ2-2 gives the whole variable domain SQTIHQWPATLVQPVGSPLSLECTVEGTSNPNLYWYRQAAGRGLQLLFYSVGIGQISSEVPQNLSASRPQDRQFILSSKKLLLSDSGFYLCAWSPLGGIGGELFFGEGSRLTVL.

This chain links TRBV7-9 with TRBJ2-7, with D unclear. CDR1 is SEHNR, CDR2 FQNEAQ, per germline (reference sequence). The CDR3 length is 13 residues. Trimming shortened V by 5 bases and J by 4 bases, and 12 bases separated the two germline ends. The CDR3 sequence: CASSPPARYEQYF. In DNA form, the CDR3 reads TGTGCCAGCAGCCCCCCCGCCCGGTACGAGCAGTACTTC.

The CDR3 sequence: CASSEGGASLSSYNEQFF. CDR3 in DNA: TGTGCCAGCAGTGAAGGCGGGGCGTCCCTTAGCTCCTACAATGAGCAGTTCTTC. The chain recombines TRBV2 with TRBJ2-1; the D gene is possibly TRBD2 (6 bases). The CDR3 is 18 residues long. Germline CDR1 and CDR2: SNHLY and FYNNEI. V was cut by 1 base and J by 0 bases, with 16 bases left in between.

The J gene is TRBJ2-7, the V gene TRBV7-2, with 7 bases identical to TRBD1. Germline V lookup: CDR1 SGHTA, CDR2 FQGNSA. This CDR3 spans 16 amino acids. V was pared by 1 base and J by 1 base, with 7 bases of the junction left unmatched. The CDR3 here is CASSLVRAGGSYEQYF. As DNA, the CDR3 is TGTGCCAGCAGCTTAGTGAGGGCAGGGGGTTCCTACGAGCAGTACTTC. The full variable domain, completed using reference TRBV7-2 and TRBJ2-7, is GAGVSQSPSNKVTEKGKDVELRCDPISGHTALYWYRQSLGQGLEFLIYFQGNSAPDKSGLPSDRFSAERTGGSVSTLTIQRTQQEDSAVYLCASSLVRAGGSYEQYFGPGTRLTVT.

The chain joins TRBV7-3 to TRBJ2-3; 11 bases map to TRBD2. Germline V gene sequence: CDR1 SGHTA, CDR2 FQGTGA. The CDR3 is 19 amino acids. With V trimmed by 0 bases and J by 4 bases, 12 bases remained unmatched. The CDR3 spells CASSLTGRLAGSEADTQYF. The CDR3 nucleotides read TGTGCCAGCAGCTTAACAGGGAGACTAGCGGGATCCGAGGCAGATACGCAGTATTTT.

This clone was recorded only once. The CDR3 here is CASSAMTGTNYGYTF. DNA for the CDR3: TGTGCCAGCAGTGCTATGACAGGGACCAACTATGGCTACACCTTC. The chain employs TRBV2 and TRBJ1-2; 7 bases align to TRBD1. The germline V gene has CDR1 SNHLY and CDR2 FYNNEI. CDR3 size: 15 residues. Unmatched junction bases numbered 7, after V lost 4 bases and J lost 2 bases.

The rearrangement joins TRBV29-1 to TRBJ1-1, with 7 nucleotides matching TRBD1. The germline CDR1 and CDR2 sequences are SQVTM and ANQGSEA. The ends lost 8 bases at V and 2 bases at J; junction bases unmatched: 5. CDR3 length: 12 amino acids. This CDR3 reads CSTRQGNTEAFF. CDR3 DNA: TGCAGCACCCGACAGGGAAACACTGAAGCTTTCTTT.

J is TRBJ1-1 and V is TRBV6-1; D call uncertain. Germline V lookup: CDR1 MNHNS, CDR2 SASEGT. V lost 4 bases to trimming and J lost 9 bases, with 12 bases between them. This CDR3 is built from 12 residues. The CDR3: CASSALGRKAFF. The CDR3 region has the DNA TGTGCCAGCAGTGCCCTCGGTAGAAAAGCTTTCTTT.

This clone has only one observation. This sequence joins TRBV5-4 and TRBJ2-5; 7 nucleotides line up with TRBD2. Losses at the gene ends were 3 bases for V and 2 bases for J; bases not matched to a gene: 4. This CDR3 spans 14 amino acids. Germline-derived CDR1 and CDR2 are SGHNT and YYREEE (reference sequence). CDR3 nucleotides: TGTGCCAGCAGCTCGGTCGGGGGGCAAGAGACCCAGTACTTC. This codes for CASSSVGGQETQYF.

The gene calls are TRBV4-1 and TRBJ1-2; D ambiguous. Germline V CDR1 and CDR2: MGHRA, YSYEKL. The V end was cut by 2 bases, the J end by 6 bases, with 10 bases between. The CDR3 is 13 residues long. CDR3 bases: TGCGCCAGCAGCCAACTTAGCGGGGATGGCTACACCTTC. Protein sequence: CASSQLSGDGYTF.

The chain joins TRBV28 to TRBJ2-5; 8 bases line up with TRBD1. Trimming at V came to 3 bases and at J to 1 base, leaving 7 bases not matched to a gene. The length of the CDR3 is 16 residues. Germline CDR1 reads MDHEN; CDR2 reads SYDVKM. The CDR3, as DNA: TGTGCCAGCAGTTTTACAGGGGGGACGGGCCAAGAGACCCAGTACTTC. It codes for CASSFTGGTGQETQYF.

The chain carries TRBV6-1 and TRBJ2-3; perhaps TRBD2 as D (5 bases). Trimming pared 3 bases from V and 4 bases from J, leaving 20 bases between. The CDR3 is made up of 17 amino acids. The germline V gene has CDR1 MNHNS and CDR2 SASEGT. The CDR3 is CASSEGSLGNGADTQYF. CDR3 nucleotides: TGTGCCAGCAGTGAGGGCTCACTAGGGAATGGGGCAGATACGCAGTATTTT.

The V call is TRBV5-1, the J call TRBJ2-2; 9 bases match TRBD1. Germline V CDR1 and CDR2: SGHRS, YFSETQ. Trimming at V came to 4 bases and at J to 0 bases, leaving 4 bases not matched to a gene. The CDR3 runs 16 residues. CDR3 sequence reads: CASSPRQGANTGELFF. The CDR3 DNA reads TGCGCCAGCAGCCCACGACAGGGGGCGAACACCGGGGAGCTGTTTTTT.

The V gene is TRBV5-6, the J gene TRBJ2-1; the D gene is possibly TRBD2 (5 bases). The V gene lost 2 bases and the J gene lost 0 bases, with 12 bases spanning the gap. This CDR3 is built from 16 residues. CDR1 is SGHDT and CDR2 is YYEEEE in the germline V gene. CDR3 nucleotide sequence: TGTGCCAGCAGCTTATTAGCGCCGAGCTCCTACAATGAGCAGTTCTTC. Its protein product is CASSLLAPSSYNEQFF. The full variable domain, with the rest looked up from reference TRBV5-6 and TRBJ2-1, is DAGVTQSPTHLIKTRGQQVTLRCSPKSGHDTVSWYQQALGQGPQFIFQYYEEEERQRGNFPDRFSGHQFPNYSSELNVNALLLGDSALYLCASSLLAPSSYNEQFFGPGTRLTVL.

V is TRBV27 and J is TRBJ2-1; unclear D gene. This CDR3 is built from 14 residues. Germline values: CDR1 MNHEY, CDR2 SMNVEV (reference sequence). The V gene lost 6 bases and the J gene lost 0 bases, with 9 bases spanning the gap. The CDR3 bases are TGTGCCAGCAGGCGACTTAGCTCCTACAATGAGCAGTTCTTC. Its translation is CASRRLSSYNEQFF.

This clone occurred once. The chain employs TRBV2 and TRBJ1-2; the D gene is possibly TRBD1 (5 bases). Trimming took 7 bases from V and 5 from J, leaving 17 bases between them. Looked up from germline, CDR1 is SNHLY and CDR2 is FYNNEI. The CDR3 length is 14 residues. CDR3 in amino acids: CASNEPGLRYGYTF. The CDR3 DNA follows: TGTGCCAGCAACGAGCCGGGACTGAGATATGGCTACACCTTC.

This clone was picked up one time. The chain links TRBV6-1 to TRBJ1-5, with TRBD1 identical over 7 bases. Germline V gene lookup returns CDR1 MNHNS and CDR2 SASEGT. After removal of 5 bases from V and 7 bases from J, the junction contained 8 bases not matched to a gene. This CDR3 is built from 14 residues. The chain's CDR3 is CASSLDRARQPQHF. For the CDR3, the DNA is TGTGCCAGCAGTCTTGACAGGGCGAGGCAGCCCCAGCATTTT.

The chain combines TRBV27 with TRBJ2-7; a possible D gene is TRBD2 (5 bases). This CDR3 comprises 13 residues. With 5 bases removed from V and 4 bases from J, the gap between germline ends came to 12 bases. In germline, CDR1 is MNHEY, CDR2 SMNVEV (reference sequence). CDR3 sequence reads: CASSREHSYEQYF. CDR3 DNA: TGTGCCAGCAGTCGGGAACATTCGTACGAGCAGTACTTC.

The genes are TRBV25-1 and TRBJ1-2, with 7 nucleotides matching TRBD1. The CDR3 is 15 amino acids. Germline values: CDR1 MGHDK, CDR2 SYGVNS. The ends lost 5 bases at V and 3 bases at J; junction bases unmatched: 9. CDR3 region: CASSTSRQGYYGYTF. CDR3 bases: TGTGCCAGCAGTACCTCCCGACAGGGTTACTATGGCTACACCTTC.

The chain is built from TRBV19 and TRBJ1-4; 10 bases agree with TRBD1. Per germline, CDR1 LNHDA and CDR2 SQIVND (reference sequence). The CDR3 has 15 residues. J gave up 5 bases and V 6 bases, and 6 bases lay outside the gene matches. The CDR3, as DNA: TGTGCCAGTAGCGCTGACAGGGGGCTAAATGAAAAACTGTTTTTT. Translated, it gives CASSADRGLNEKLFF.

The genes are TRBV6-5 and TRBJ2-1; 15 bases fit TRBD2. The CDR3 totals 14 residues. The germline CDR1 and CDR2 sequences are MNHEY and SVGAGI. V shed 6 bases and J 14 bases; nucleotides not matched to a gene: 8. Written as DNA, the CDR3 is TGTGCCAGCAGCGGAGCGGGACTAGCGGGAGGAAAGTTCTTC. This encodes CASSGAGLAGGKFF.